The entry below describes one TCR beta chain. The target antigen is unknown. The data were obtained in a study of shared clonotypes between healthy human individuals. Study-level findings and limits: Estimated richness was generally greater in naive than memory subsets. Around 4.9% of naive CD4 clonotypes were shared across four donors.

Adult Caucasians living in Nashville, Tennessee made up all of the donors. Every subset's genomic DNA went evenly onto several immunoSEQ plates. Some clones are missing from TCRdb's copy, which holds only in-frame ones; the method was immunoSEQ multiplex PCR. The repertoire has some 1 million clones, roughly 75% of them found once; the top ten carry nearly 1.5%. The CDR3 has 13 residues. Germline V lookup: CDR1 SGHAT, CDR2 FQNNGV. The sequenced material came from memory CD4+ T cells sorted from blood. Subset indicated: CD45RA-negative fraction. This TCR derives from a man aged 18 to 29 in good health. V usage is TRBV11-2 and J usage is TRBJ2-5; perhaps D is TRBD1 or TRBD2 (6 bases each). The end of the DNA is better explained by TRBJ2-7, so the J call may be wrong. The CDR3 here is CASSFLQGGEQYF. In DNA, the CDR3 is TGTGCCAGCAGCTTTCTACAGGGAGGCGAGCAGTACTTC.